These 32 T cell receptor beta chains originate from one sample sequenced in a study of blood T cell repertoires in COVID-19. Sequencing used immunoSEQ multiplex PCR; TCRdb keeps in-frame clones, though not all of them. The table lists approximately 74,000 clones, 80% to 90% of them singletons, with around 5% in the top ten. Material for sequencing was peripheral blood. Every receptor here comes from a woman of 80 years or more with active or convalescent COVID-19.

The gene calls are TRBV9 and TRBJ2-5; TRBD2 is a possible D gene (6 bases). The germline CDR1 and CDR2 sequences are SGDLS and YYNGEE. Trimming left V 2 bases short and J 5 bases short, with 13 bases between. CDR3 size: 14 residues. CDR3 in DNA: TGTGCCAGCAGCGTGGGGGGATTGTGGGAGACCCAGTACTTC. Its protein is CASSVGGLWETQYF.

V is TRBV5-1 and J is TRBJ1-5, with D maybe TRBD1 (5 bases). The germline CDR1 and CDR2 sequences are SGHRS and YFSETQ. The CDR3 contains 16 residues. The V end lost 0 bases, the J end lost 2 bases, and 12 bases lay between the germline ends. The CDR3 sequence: CASSLDGANGNQPQHF. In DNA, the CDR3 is TGCGCCAGCAGCTTGGATGGGGCAAATGGCAATCAGCCCCAGCATTTT.

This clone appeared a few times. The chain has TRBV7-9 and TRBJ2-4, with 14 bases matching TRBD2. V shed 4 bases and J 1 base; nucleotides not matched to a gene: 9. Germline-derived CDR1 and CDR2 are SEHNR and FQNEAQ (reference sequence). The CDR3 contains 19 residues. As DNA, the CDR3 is TGTGCCAGCAGCTCCTCGGGACTAGCGGGAGTTGGGGCCAAAAACATTCAGTACTTC. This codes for CASSSSGLAGVGAKNIQYF.

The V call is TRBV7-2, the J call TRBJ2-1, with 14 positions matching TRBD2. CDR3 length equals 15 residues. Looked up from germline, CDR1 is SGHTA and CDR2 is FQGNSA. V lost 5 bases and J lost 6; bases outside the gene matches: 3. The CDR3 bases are TGTGCCAGCAGCACAGGGACTAGCGGGGGCAATGAGCAGTTCTTC. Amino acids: CASSTGTSGGNEQFF.

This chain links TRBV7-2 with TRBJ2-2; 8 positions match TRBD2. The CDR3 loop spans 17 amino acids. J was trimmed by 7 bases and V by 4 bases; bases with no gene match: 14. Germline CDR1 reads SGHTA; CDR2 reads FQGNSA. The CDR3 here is CASSWRGAPGGHGELFF. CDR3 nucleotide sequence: TGTGCCAGCAGCTGGCGGGGGGCCCCGGGAGGACACGGGGAGCTGTTTTTT.

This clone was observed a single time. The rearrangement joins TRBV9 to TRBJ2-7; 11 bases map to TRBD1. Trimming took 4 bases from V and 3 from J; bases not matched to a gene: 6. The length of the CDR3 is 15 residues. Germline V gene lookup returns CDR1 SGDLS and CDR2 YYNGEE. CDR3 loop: CASSHSGTGGYEQYF. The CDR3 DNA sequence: TGTGCCAGCAGCCATTCAGGGACAGGGGGCTACGAGCAGTACTTC. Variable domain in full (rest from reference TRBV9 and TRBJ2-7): DSGVTQTPKHLITATGQRVTLRCSPRSGDLSVYWYQQSLDQGLQFLIQYYNGEERAKGNILERFSAQQFPDLHSELNLSSLELGDSALYFCASSHSGTGGYEQYFGPGTRLTVT.

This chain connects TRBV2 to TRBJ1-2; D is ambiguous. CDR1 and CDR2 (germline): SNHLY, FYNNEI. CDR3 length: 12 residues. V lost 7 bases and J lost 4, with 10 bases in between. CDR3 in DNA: TGTGCCAGCATTCGTGAACTCTATGGCTACACCTTC. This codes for CASIRELYGYTF.

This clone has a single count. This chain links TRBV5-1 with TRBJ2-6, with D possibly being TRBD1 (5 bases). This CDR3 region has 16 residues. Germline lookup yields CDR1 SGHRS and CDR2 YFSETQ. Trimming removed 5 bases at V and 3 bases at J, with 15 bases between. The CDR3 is CASRIDSSGGANVLTF. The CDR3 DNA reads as TGCGCCAGCAGGATAGACAGTTCGGGTGGGGCCAACGTCCTGACTTTC.

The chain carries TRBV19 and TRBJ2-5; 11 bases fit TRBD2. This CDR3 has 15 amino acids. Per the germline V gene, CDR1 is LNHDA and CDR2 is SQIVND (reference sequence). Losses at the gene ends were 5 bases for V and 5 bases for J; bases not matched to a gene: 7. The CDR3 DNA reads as TGTGCCAGTAGTTGGACTAGCGGGTCAAAGGAGACCCAGTACTTC. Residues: CASSWTSGSKETQYF.

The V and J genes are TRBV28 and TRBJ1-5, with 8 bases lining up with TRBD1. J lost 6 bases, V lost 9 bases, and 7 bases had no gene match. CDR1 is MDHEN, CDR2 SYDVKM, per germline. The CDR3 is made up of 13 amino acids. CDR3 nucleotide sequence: TGTGCCAGTTATACAGGGGGGGCTCAGCCCCAGCATTTT. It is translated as CASYTGGAQPQHF.

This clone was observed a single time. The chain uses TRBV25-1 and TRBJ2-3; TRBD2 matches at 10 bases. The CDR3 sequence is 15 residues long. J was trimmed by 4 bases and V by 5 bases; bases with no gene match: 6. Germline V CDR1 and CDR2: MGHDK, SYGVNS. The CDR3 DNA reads TGTGCCAGCAGTAGATTGGGGACTAGCGCAGATACGCAGTATTTT. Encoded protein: CASSRLGTSADTQYF.

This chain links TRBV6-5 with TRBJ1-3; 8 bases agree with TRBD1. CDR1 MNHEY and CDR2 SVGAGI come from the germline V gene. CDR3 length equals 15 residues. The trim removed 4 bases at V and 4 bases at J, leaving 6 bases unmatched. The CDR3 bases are TGTGCCAGCAGTTCGGGGTGGACAGGGGGAAACACCATATATTTT. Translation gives CASSSGWTGGNTIYF.

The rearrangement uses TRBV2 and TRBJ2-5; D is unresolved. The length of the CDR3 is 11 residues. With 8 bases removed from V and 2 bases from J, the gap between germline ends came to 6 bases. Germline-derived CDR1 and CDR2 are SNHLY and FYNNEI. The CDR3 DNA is TGTGCCAGCGAACAGCAAGAGACCCAGTACTTC. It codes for CASEQQETQYF.

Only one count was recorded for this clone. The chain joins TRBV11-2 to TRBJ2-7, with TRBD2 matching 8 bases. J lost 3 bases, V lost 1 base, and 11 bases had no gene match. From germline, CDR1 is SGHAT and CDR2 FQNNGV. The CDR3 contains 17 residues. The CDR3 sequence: CASSLVSGSASSYEQYF. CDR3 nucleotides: TGTGCCAGCAGCTTAGTCAGCGGGAGCGCCTCTAGCTACGAGCAGTACTTC.

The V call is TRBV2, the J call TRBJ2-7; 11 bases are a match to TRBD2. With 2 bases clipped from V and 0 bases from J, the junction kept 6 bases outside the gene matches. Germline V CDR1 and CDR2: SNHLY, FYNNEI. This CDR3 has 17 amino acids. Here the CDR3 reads CASSELAGGLLSYEQYF. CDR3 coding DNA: TGTGCCAGCAGTGAACTAGCGGGGGGCCTCCTCTCCTACGAGCAGTACTTC.

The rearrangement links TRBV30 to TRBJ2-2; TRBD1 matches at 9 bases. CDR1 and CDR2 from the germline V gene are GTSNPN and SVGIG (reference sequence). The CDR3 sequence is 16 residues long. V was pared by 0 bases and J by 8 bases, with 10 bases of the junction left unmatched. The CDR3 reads CAWSVDRGFKSGELFF. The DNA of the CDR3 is TGTGCCTGGAGTGTGGACAGGGGTTTTAAATCGGGGGAGCTGTTTTTT.

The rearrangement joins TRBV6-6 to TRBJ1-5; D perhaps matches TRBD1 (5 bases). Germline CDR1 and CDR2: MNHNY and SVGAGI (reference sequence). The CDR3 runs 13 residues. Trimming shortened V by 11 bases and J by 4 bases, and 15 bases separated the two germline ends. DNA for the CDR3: TGTGCCCATACCCCCCAGGGAAATCAGCCCCAGCATTTT. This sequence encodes CAHTPQGNQPQHF.

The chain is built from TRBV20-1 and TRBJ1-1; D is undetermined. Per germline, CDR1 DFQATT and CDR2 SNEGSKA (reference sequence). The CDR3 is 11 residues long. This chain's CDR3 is CRGVVNTEAFF. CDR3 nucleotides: TGCAGGGGAGTGGTGAACACTGAAGCTTTCTTT.

DNA for the CDR3: TGTGCCAGCAGCTTTACTAGCGGGGGTACCTACGAGCAGTACTTC. Translating gives CASSFTSGGTYEQYF. The genes are TRBV5-6 and TRBJ2-7; 11 bases agree with TRBD2. Germline lookup yields CDR1 SGHDT and CDR2 YYEEEE. CDR3 size: 15 residues. V was clipped by 2 bases and J by 2 bases; unmatched bases: 3.

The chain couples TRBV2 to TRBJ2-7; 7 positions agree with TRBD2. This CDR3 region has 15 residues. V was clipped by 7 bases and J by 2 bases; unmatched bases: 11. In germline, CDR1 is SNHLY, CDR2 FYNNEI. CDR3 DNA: TGTGCCAGCATGAGACCTTCTAGCGGTACCTACGAGCAGTACTTC. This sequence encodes CASMRPSSGTYEQYF.

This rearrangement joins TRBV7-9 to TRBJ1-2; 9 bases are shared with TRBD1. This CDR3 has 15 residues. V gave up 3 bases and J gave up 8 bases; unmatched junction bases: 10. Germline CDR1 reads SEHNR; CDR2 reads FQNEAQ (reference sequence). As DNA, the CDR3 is TGTGCCAGCAGCTTCTCGGACAGGGGTGGAAGAGGCTACACCTTC. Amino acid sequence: CASSFSDRGGRGYTF.

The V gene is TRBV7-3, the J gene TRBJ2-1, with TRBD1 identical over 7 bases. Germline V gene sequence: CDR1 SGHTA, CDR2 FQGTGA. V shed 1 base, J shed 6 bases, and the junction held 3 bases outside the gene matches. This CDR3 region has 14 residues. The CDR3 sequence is CASSLIGDSNEQFF. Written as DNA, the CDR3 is TGTGCCAGCAGCTTAATCGGGGACAGCAATGAGCAGTTCTTC.

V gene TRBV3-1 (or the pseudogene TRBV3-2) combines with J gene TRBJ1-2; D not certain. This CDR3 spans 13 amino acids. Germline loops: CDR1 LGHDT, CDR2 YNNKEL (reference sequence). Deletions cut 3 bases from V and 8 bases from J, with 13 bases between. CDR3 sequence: CASSQGGARGYTF. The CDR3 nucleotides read TGTGCCAGCAGCCAGGGTGGTGCGCGGGGCTACACCTTC.

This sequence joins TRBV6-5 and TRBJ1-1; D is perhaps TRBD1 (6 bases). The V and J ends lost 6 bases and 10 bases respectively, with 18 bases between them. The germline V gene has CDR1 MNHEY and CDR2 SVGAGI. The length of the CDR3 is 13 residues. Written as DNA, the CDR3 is TGTGCCAGCAGAACACCGGGACAATCGGTAGCTTTCTTT. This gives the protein CASRTPGQSVAFF.

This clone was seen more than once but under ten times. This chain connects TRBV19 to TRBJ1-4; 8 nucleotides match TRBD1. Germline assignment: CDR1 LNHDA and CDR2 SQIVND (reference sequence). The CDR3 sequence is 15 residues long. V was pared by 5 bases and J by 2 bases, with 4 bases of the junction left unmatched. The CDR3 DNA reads TGTGCCAGTAGTCCCGGACAGGGTACTAATGAAAAACTGTTTTTT. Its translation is CASSPGQGTNEKLFF.

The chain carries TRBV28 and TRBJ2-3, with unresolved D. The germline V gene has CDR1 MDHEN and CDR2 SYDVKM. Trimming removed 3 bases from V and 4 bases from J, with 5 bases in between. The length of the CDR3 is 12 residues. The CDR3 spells CASSFVADTQYF. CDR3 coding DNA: TGTGCCAGCAGTTTCGTCGCAGATACGCAGTATTTT.

As DNA, the CDR3 is TGTGCCAGCAGTCGCGCGGACAGGACCAAAAACATTCAGTACTTC. Amino acid sequence: CASSRADRTKNIQYF. The chain carries TRBV6-5 and TRBJ2-4, with 7 nucleotides matching TRBD1. The germline gives CDR1 MNHEY, CDR2 SVGAGI. Trimming removed 5 bases from V and 2 bases from J; junction bases left unmatched: 6. The CDR3 loop spans 15 amino acids.

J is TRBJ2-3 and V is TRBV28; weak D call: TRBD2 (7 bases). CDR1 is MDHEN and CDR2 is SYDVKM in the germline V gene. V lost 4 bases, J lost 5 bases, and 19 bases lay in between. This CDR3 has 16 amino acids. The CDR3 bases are TGTGCCAGCAGTTCCCACGGTGGGGGGGCCGAAGATACGCAGTATTTT. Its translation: CASSSHGGGAEDTQYF.

DNA for the CDR3: TGTGCCAGCAGTCCAGGGGATCAGCCCCAGCATTTT. This sequence encodes CASSPGDQPQHF. The chain links TRBV28 to TRBJ1-5; tentative D call: TRBD1 (6 bases). Per germline, CDR1 MDHEN and CDR2 SYDVKM. CDR3 size: 12 residues. V was trimmed by 5 bases and J by 5 bases, leaving 7 bases between them. Supplemented by reference TRBV28 and TRBJ1-5, the full variable domain reads DVKVTQSSRYLVKRTGEKVFLECVQDMDHENMFWYRQDPGLGLRLIYFSYDVKMKEKGDIPEGYSVSREKKERFSLILESASTNQTSMYLCASSPGDQPQHFGDGTRLSIL.

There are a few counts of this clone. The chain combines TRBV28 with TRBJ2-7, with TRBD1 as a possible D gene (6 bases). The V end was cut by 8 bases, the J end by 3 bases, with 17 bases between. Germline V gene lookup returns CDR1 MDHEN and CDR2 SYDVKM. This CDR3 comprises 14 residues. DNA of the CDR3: TGTGCCAGCGCGATTTCGACAGGTAACTACGAGCAGTACTTC. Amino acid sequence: CASAISTGNYEQYF.

The CDR3 bases are TGTGCCAGCAGTTTATTGGGGGGGGTGTACGAGCAGTACTTC. Its translation: CASSLLGGVYEQYF. This sequence joins TRBV28 and TRBJ2-7; 7 nucleotides agree with TRBD2. This CDR3 is built from 14 residues. Germline CDR1 and CDR2: MDHEN and SYDVKM. V trimming: 1 base; J trimming: 4 bases; junction bases outside the gene matches: 4.

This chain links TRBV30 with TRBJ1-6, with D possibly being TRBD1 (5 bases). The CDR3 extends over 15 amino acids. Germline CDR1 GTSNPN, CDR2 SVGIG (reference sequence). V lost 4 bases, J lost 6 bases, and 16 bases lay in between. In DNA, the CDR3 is TGTGCCTGGACGCGTAAGGGGCAGGGTAATTCACCCCTCCACTTT. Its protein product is CAWTRKGQGNSPLHF. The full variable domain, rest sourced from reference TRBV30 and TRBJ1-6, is SQTIHQWPATLVQPVGSPLSLECTVEGTSNPNLYWYRQAAGRGLQLLFYSVGIGQISSEVPQNLSASRPQDRQFILSSKKLLLSDSGFYLCAWTRKGQGNSPLHFGNGTRLTVT.